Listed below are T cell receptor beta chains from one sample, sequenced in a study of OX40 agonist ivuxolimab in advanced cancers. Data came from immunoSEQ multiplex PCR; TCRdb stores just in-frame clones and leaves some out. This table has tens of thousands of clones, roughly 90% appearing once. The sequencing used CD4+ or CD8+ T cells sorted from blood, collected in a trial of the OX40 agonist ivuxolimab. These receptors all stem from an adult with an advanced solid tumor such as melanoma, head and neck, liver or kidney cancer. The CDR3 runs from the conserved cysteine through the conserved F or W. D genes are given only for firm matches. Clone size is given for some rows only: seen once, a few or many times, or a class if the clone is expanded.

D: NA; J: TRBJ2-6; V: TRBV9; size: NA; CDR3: CASSLGYSGANVLTF; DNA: TGTGCCAGCAGCTTAGGATACTCTGGGGCCAACGTCCTGACTTTC
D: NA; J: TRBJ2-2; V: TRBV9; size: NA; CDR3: CASSVAGQNTGELFF; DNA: TGTGCCAGCAGCGTAGCGGGTCAGAACACCGGGGAGCTGTTTTTT
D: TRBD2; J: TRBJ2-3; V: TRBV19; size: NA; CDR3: CASSGSSSGGHPSTDTQYF; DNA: TGTGCCAGTAGTGGCTCTTCTAGCGGGGGGCACCCTAGCACAGATACGCAGTATTTT
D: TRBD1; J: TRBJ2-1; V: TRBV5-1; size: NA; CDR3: CASSLGGQISDEQFF; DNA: TGCGCCAGCAGCTTGGGGGGACAGATAAGCGATGAGCAGTTCTTC
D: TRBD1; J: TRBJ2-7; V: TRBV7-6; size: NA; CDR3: CASSLQGDEQYF; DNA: TGTGCCAGCAGCTTACAGGGGGACGAGCAGTACTTC
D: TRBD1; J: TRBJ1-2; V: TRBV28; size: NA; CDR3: CASSLAEGAYGYTF; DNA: TGTGCCAGCAGTTTAGCTGAGGGGGCGTATGGCTACACCTTC
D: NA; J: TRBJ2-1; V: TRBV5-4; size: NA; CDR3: CASIPRGGNQPVPYNEQFF; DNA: TGTGCCAGCATCCCCCGGGGAGGAAACCAACCCGTTCCCTACAATGAGCAGTTCTTC
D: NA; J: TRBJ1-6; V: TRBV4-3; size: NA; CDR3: CASSWRAGLQNSPLHF; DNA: TGCGCCAGCAGCTGGCGCGCGGGTCTGCAGAATTCACCCCTCCACTTT
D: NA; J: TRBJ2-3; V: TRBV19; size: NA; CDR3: CASSPPGPYTDTQYF; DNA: TGTGCCAGTAGTCCTCCGGGACCCTACACAGATACGCAGTATTTT
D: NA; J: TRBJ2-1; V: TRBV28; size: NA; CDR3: CASTQGHEQFF; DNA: TGTGCCAGCACCCAAGGGCATGAGCAGTTCTTC
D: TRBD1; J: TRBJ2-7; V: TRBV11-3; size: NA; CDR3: CASSINPGTGLEQYF; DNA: TGTGCCAGCAGCATCAACCCGGGGACAGGGCTCGAGCAGTACTTC
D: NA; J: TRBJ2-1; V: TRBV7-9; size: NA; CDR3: CASSLTLPNEQFF; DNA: TGTGCCAGCAGCTTAACTCTCCCCAATGAGCAGTTCTTC
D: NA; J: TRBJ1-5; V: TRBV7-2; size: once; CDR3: CASSFSGGVNQPQHF; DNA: TGTGCCAGCAGCTTTAGCGGGGGGGTCAATCAGCCCCAGCATTTT
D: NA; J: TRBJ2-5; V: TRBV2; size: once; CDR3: CASTPGQVGETQYF; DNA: TGTGCCAGCACTCCCGGGCAGGTAGGGGAGACCCAGTACTTC
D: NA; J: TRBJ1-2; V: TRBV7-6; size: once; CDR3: CASSPVPGLGYTF; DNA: TGTGCCAGCAGCCCTGTTCCAGGGCTTGGCTACACCTTC
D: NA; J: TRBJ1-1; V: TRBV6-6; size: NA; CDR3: CASSYSLNTEAFF; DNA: TGTGCCAGCAGTTACTCGCTGAACACTGAAGCTTTCTTT
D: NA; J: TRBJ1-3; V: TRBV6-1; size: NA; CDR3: CASADVGNTIYF; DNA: TGTGCCTCCGCGGACGTTGGAAACACCATATATTTT
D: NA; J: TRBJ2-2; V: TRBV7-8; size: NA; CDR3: CASSSQMRELFF; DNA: TGTGCCAGCAGCTCCCAGATGCGGGAGCTGTTTTTT
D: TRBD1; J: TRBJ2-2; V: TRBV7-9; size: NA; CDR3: CASSLDDRGRTGELFF; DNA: TGTGCCAGCAGCTTAGACGACAGGGGGCGAACCGGGGAGCTGTTTTTT
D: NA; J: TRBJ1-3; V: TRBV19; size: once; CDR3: CASSIGNSGNTIYF; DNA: TGTGCCAGTAGTATAGGTAACTCTGGAAACACCATATATTTT
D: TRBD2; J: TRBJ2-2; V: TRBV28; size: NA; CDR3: CASRIAGLYGELFF; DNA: TGTGCCAGCAGGATAGCGGGATTGTACGGGGAGCTGTTTTTT
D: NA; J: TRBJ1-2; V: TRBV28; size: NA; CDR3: CASSDPGGSYTF; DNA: TGTGCCAGCAGCGACCCGGGGGGAAGCTACACCTTC
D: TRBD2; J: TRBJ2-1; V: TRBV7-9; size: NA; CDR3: CASSFPRVGSGGKNEQFF; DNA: TGTGCCAGCAGCTTCCCACGTGTGGGTAGCGGGGGCAAGAATGAGCAGTTCTTC
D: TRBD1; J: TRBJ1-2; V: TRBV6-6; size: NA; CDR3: CASIESGGNYGYTF; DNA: TGTGCCAGCATTGAATCAGGGGGTAACTATGGCTACACCTTC
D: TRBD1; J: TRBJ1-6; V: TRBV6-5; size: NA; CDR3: CASSRTGTNSPLHF; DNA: TGTGCCAGCAGTCGGACAGGGACGAATTCACCCCTCCACTTT
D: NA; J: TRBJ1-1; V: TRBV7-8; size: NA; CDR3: CASRRGPMNTEAFF; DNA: TGTGCCAGCCGAAGGGGCCCCATGAACACTGAAGCTTTCTTT
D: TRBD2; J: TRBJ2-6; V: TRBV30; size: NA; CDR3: CAWSSGLAVFSGANVLTF; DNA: TGTGCCTGGAGTTCGGGACTAGCGGTGTTCTCTGGGGCCAACGTCCTGACTTTC